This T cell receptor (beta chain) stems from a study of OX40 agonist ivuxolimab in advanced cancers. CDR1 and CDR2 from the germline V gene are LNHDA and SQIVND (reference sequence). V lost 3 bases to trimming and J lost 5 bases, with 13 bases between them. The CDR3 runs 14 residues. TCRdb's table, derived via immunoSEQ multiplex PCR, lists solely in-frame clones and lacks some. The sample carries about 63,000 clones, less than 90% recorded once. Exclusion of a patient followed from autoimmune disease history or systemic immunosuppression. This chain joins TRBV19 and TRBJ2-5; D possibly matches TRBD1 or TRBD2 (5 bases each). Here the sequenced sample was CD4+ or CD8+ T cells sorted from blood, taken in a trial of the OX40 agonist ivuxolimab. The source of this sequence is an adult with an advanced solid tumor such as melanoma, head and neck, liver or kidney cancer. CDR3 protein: CASSIQRGWETQYF. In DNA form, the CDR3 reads TGTGCCAGTAGTATTCAGAGGGGTTGGGAGACCCAGTACTTC.